These T cell receptor beta chains were read from a single sample in a study of T cell responses to AZD1222 COVID-19 vaccine. Here immunoSEQ multiplex PCR was the method, and the copy in TCRdb shows in-frame clones only, minus some. The sample yields roughly 140,000 clones, over 75% seen once. Specimen: peripheral blood, collected 28 days after the second AZD1222 dose. The receptors shown here come from an adult who received the AZD1222 COVID-19 vaccine. The CDR3 runs from the conserved cysteine through the conserved F or W.

V gene	CDR3 protein
TRBV12-5	CASGPDMGGYGYTF
TRBV5-4	CASSLGTSGRATRETQYF
TRBV2	CASGLIYNEQFF
TRBV11-2	CASSSPRGFGELFF
TRBV6-1	CASSEWGNTEAFF
TRBV5-1	CASSLGTGGGSYEQYF
TRBV12-3/TRBV12-4	CASSSNRETQYF
TRBV7-8	CASSLLAGNEQFF
TRBV19	CASSPNGANTEAFF
TRBV12-5	CASGSGVGNTIYF
TRBV7-2	CASSLLAGAIYEQYF
TRBV29-1	CSVRGAGETQYF
TRBV4-1	CASSQVTSGRAGTGELFF
TRBV18	CASSSDSFQGEKLFF
TRBV5-1	CASSLEGNEQFF
TRBV20-1	CSASGQTEAFF
TRBV6-4	CASSNSALGSAPYEQYF
TRBV5-1	CASSYTGVSMNTEAFF
TRBV18	CASSPLDSKGKLFF
TRBV3-1/TRBV3-2	CASSQAAGGGNEQFF
TRBV7-9	CASSLEAGFYGYTF
TRBV10-3	CAISEDPPGNTGELFF
TRBV25-1	CASSDPGTSGRANEQFF
TRBV10-1	CASSESSASGIFYNEQFF
TRBV5-1	CASSWTSGPDEQYF
TRBV20-1	CSASPGGGYTF
TRBV27	CASSSFRGGPYEQYF
TRBV9	CASSVTLNTEAFF
TRBV29-1	CSVEDRTGANTEAFF
TRBV12-5	CASGTGGAGYGYTF
TRBV6-6	CASTYGHGLAGGRSEGREQETQYF
TRBV6-1	CASSEALGDHTDTQYF
TRBV6-1	CASSEPGVETQYF
TRBV20-1	CSASGRSYGYTF
TRBV19	CASSLGTLTEAFF
TRBV11-2	CASSFSGRIDEQFF
TRBV12-5	CASGLSGRTEQYF